This T cell receptor beta chain was sequenced during a study of shared clonotypes between healthy human individuals. Regarding this clone: Its antigen is not known.

Replicate PCRs from sorted subsets contained about 0.2 ug DNA, which is 30,000 to 35,000 T cell genomes. Measured with immunoSEQ multiplex PCR; TCRdb has only the in-frame clones, and not every one. This table has about 2.4 million clones, approximately 93% appearing once. Regarding the study as a whole: Only blood was sampled, and tissue TCR repertoires likely differ from blood ones.

The CDR3 contains 15 residues. Trimming removed 2 bases at V and 2 bases at J, with 11 bases between. CDR1 is MNHEY and CDR2 is SMNVEV in the germline V gene (reference sequence). The chain uses TRBV27 and TRBJ2-3; a possible D gene is TRBD2 (6 bases). The source material was naive CD4+ T cells from PBMCs. As for subset: CD45RA+ positively selected. The TCR originated in a man aged 18 to 29 in good health. Some clones in this sample may be carry-over from other donors' samples. CDR3 nucleotide sequence: TGTGCCAGCAGTTTAGCTTGGAGGGACACAGATACGCAGTATTTT. It yields the protein CASSLAWRDTDTQYF.